These 15 T cell receptor beta chains share one sample of origin, sequenced in a study of response to subunit inactivated influenza vaccine. One entry per CDR3 protein, called by TCRdb with MiXCR from the RT-PCR reads. The sample carries about 780,000 distinct CDR3 sequences, 18% recorded once. Sequencing used PBMCs from blood, obtained around 5 days after vaccination. These receptors came from a man in his forties or fifties who received an inactivated influenza vaccine.

The J gene is TRBJ2-3, the V gene TRBV27; TRBD2 matches 7 bases. The CDR3 has 12 residues. V was clipped by 3 bases and J by 8 bases; unmatched bases: 2. Germline assignment: CDR1 MNHEY and CDR2 SMNVEV (reference sequence). In DNA, the CDR3 is TGTGCCAGCAGTTTTACGGGAGGTACGCAGTATTTT. Translated: CASSFTGGTQYF.

The chain couples TRBV2 to TRBJ2-2; 8 bases are a match to TRBD1. Germline CDR1 reads SNHLY; CDR2 reads FYNNEI. CDR3 size: 11 residues. With 11 bases clipped from V and 8 bases from J, the junction kept 4 bases outside the gene matches. CDR3 residues: CAVGQGGELFF. As DNA, the CDR3 is TGTGCCGTAGGACAGGGAGGGGAGCTGTTTTTT.

This rearrangement joins TRBV6-1 to TRBJ1-1; D not certain. V lost 7 bases, J lost 0 bases, and 9 bases lay in between. The CDR3 is made up of 13 amino acids. The germline CDR1 and CDR2 sequences are MNHNS and SASEGT. The CDR3 DNA reads TGTGCCAGCAACCTGGACTTGAACACTGAAGCTTTCTTT. Its translation is CASNLDLNTEAFF.

This clonotype occurred a few times. The chain combines TRBV20-1 with TRBJ2-7; D call uncertain. CDR1 DFQATT and CDR2 SNEGSKA come from the germline V gene (reference sequence). Trimming shortened V by 3 bases and J by 3 bases, and 18 bases separated the two germline ends. There are 15 residues in the CDR3. The CDR3 spells CSARPTVGDLYEQYF. The CDR3 DNA reads TGCAGTGCTAGGCCTACGGTCGGTGATCTCTACGAGCAGTACTTC.

The genes are TRBV7-6 and TRBJ2-1; 8 positions match TRBD2. The trim removed 4 bases at V and 9 bases at J, leaving 5 bases unmatched. CDR1 and CDR2 from the germline V gene are SGHVS and FNYEAQ. The CDR3 spans 13 residues. CDR3 protein: CASSSGLAVEQFF. DNA of the CDR3: TGTGCCAGCAGCTCAGGACTAGCAGTTGAGCAGTTCTTC.

J is TRBJ2-4 and V is TRBV11-2; D call uncertain. This CDR3 has 13 residues. Germline V lookup: CDR1 SGHAT, CDR2 FQNNGV. V dropped 5 bases and J dropped 12 bases, with 17 bases sitting between them. CDR3 sequence reads: CASSPSVFKDQYF. In DNA form, the CDR3 reads TGTGCCAGCAGCCCCAGTGTTTTTAAGGATCAGTACTTC.

The rearrangement uses TRBV5-1 and TRBJ1-3; TRBD1 is a possible D gene (5 bases). The CDR3 covers 15 residues. Between the trimmed V and J ends, which lost 2 bases and 0 bases, there was a span of 9 bases. CDR1 is SGHRS and CDR2 is YFSETQ in the germline V gene. As DNA, the CDR3 is TGCGCCAGCAGCTTAAGGGACTTCTCTGGAAACACCATATATTTT. Its translation: CASSLRDFSGNTIYF.

This clonotype appeared a few times. Written as DNA, the CDR3 is TGCAGTGCTAGGGGTCCGGGGCCTAACACCGGGGAGCTGTTTTTT. Protein product: CSARGPGPNTGELFF. The rearrangement uses TRBV20-1 and TRBJ2-2; D is perhaps TRBD1 or TRBD2 (5 bases each). Trimming cost V 3 bases and J 2 bases, with 13 bases left between them. CDR1 DFQATT and CDR2 SNEGSKA come from the germline V gene (reference sequence). This CDR3 region has 15 residues.

In its sample, this clonotype was seen a few times. This rearrangement joins TRBV12-3 or TRBV12-4 to TRBJ1-1, with D possibly TRBD1 on 6 matching bases. The CDR3 sequence is 14 residues long. V was clipped by 6 bases and J by 7 bases, with 18 bases between them. The CDR3 nucleotides are TGTGCCAGCAGCCTACAGGGCTGGGGAGGTGAAGCTTTCTTT. This translates into CASSLQGWGGEAFF.

The chain links TRBV12-5 to TRBJ2-1; 10 bases fit TRBD2. The germline V gene encodes CDR1 LGHNT and CDR2 FRNRAP. The CDR3 has 16 amino acids. J gave up 7 bases and V 5 bases, and 11 bases lay outside the gene matches. CDR3 region: CASGHPGLAGENEQFF. The CDR3 DNA reads as TGTGCTAGTGGTCACCCTGGGCTAGCGGGAGAAAATGAGCAGTTCTTC. The full variable domain, in which reference TRBV12-5 and TRBJ2-1 provide the parts outside the CDR3, is DARVTQTPRHKVTEMGQEVTMRCQPILGHNTVFWYRQTMMQGLELLAYFRNRAPLDDSGMPKDRFSAEMPDATLATLKIQPSEPRDSAVYFCASGHPGLAGENEQFFGPGTRLTVL.

This clonotype has more than one count but fewer than ten. V is TRBV7-9 and J is TRBJ2-1; D is possibly TRBD2 (6 bases). The germline V and J ends were trimmed by 5 bases and 5 bases, with 13 bases remaining between them. The CDR3 has 14 residues. Germline CDR1 SEHNR, CDR2 FQNEAQ (reference sequence). In DNA, the CDR3 is TGTGCCAGCAGCCCATACCGGGAGCACAATGAGCAGTTCTTC. Translated: CASSPYREHNEQFF.

This clonotype was observed a handful of times. The chain uses TRBV20-1 and TRBJ2-7, with D possibly being TRBD2 (5 bases). Trimming took 6 bases from V and 1 from J, leaving 16 bases between them. Per germline, CDR1 DFQATT and CDR2 SNEGSKA (reference sequence). This CDR3 spans 14 amino acids. The CDR3 DNA is TGCAGTGCGAAAAGGCCGGGAAGGTCCTACGAGCAGTACTTC. This sequence encodes CSAKRPGRSYEQYF.

The rearrangement joins TRBV28 to TRBJ1-5; D might be TRBD1 or TRBD2, each matching 5 bases. The tail of the sequence fits TRBJ2-3 better, so the J call may be wrong. This CDR3 spans 14 amino acids. Germline V gives CDR1 MDHEN, CDR2 SYDVKM. This CDR3 is CASSPTVRLGPQYF. CDR3 DNA sequence: TGTGCCAGCAGTCCCACCGTGCGGCTGGGACCCCAGTATTTT.

This clonotype has more than one count but fewer than ten. The chain combines TRBV20-1 with TRBJ1-6; tentatively, D is TRBD1 (6 bases). The germline CDR1 and CDR2 sequences are DFQATT and SNEGSKA (reference sequence). V shed 6 bases and J shed 10 bases, with 13 bases lying between them. The CDR3 has 12 residues. CDR3 residues: CSARDINSPLHF. Written as DNA, the CDR3 is TGCAGTGCCCGGGACATAAACTCACCCCTCCACTTT.

The CDR3 here is CSARDRGEGSPLHF. Written as DNA, the CDR3 is TGCAGTGCTAGAGACAGGGGGGAAGGATCACCCCTCCACTTT. This chain joins TRBV20-1 and TRBJ1-6; 7 positions match TRBD1. V dropped 0 bases and J dropped 10; count of bases not matched to a gene: 6. The CDR3 is 14 residues long. Germline V CDR1 and CDR2: DFQATT, SNEGSKA (reference sequence).